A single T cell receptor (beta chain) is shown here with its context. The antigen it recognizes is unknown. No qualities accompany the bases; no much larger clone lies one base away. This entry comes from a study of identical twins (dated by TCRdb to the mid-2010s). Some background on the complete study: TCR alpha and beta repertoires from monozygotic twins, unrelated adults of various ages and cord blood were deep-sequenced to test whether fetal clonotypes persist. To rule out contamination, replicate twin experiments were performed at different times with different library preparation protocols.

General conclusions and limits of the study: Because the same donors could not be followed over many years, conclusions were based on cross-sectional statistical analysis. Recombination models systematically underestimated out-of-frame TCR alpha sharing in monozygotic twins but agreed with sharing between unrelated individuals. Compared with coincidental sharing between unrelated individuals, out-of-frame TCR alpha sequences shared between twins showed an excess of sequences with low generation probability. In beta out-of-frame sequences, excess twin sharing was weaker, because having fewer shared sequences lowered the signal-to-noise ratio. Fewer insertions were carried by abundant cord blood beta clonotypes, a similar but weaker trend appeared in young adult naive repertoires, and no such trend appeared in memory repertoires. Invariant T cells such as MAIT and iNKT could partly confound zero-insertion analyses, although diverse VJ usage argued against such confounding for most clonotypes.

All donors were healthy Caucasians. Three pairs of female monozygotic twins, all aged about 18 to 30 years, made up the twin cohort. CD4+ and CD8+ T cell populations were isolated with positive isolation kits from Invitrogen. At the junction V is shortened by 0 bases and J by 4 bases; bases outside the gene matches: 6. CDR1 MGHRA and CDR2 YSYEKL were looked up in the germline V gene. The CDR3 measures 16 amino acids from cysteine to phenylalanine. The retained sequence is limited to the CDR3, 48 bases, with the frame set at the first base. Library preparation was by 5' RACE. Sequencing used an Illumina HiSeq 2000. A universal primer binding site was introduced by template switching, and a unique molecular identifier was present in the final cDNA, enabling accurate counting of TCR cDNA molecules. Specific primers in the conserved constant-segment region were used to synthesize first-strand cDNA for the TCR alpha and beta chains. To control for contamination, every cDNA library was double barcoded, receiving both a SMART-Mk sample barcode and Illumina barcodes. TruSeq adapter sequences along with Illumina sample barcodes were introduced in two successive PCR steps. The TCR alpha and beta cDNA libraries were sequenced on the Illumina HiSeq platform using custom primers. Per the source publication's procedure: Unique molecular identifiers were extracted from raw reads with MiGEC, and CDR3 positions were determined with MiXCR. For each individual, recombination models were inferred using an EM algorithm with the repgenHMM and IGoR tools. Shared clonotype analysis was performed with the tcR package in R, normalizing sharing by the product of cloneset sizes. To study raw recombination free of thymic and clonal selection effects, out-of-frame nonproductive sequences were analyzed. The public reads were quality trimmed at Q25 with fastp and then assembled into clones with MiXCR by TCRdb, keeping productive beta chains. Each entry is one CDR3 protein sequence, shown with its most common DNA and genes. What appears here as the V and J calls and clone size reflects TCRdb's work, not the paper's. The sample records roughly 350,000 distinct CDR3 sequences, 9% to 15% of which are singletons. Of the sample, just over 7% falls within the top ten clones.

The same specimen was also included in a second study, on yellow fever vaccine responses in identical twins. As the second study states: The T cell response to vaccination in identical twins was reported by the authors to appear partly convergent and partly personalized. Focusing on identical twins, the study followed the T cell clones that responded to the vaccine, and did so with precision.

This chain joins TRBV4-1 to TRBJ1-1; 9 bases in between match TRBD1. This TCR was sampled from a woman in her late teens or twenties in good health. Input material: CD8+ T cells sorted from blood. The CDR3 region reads CASSQDKDRGFTEAFF. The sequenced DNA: TGCGCCAGCAGCCAAGACAAGGACAGGGGTTTCACTGAAGCTTTCTTT.